Shown below are 10 T cell receptor beta chains from a single sample sequenced in a study of beta chain features in type 1 diabetes (dated by TCRdb to the late 2010s). The study at large found these results: In all four CD4+ subsets, TCRB CDR3 length was moderately but significantly shorter in type 1 diabetes patients.

The library relied on the immunoSEQ multiplex PCR assay. The High Capacity cDNA Reverse Transcription Kit was used to reverse transcribe all of the isolated RNA, meaning that expressed TCRB transcripts were what got sequenced. This is the immuneACCESS table as TCRdb keeps it, with only in-frame sequences that have V and J called. A part of the clones is gone; compared with another copy, unresolved V genes explain less than half, and the rest is unexplained. The sample data list nearly 700,000 clones, and around 15% of these were observed just once. Jointly, the top ten make up approximately 0.022% of the sample. These TCRs' antigens remain unknown. Material for sequencing was naive CD4+ T cells from blood. Explained via the paper, the cell subset or site label denotes: true naive CD4+ T cells. The receptor source for this set is a man younger than 30 with type 1 diabetes.

The rearrangement joins TRBV29-1 to TRBJ1-2; 11 bases are a match to TRBD1. Per germline, CDR1 SQVTM and CDR2 ANQGSEA. The CDR3 spans 13 residues. The junction had 3 bases not matched to a gene; V was cut back by 7 bases and J by 2 bases. The CDR3 region is CSDRDRGNYGYTF. The CDR3 DNA follows: TGCAGCGACCGGGACAGGGGGAACTATGGCTACACCTTC.

V and J are TRBV5-1 and TRBJ1-1; unclear D gene. V was clipped by 3 bases and J by 2 bases, with 11 bases between them. Per the germline V gene, CDR1 is SGHRS and CDR2 is YFSETQ. The CDR3 consists of 14 residues. DNA for the CDR3: TGCGCCAGCAGCTGGATACATGCCAACACTGAAGCTTTCTTT. Its protein product is CASSWIHANTEAFF.

The rearrangement joins TRBV7-9 to TRBJ2-1, with D unresolved. CDR1 is SEHNR, CDR2 FQNEAQ, per germline (reference sequence). V was shortened by 3 bases and J by 9 bases, with 6 bases between the two germline ends. This CDR3 region has 11 residues. Written as DNA, the CDR3 is TGTGCCAGCAGCTTCGGACCTGAGCAGTTCTTC. Its protein is CASSFGPEQFF.

This clone has more than one count but fewer than ten. The sample contains more than one DNA sequence encoding this CDR3. The J gene is TRBJ2-7, the V gene TRBV7-9; 8 nucleotides align to TRBD1. The CDR3 loop spans 15 amino acids. Germline V CDR1 and CDR2: SEHNR, FQNEAQ (reference sequence). The ends lost 1 base at V and 0 bases at J; junction bases unmatched: 2. The CDR3 reads CASSLGTGSSYEQYF. The CDR3, as DNA: TGTGCCAGCAGCTTAGGGACAGGGAGCTCCTACGAGCAGTACTTC.

This chain joins TRBV27 and TRBJ1-5; 10 nucleotides line up with TRBD1. The CDR3 has 15 amino acids. Germline-derived CDR1 and CDR2 are MNHEY and SMNVEV (reference sequence). With 7 bases clipped from V and 2 bases from J, the junction kept 5 bases outside the gene matches. CDR3 nucleotide sequence: TGTGCCAGCAACCCCGGGACAGGGGGCAATCAGCCCCAGCATTTT. Amino acid sequence: CASNPGTGGNQPQHF.

Here the CDR3 reads CASSAYYGYTF. CDR3 sequence (DNA): TGTGCCAGCAGCGCGTACTATGGCTACACCTTC. The V and J genes are TRBV9 and TRBJ1-2; D unclear. Trimming took 3 bases from V and 3 from J, leaving 3 bases between them. The CDR3 runs 11 residues. Germline lookup yields CDR1 SGDLS and CDR2 YYNGEE.

This clone has a handful of counts. The chain recombines TRBV30 with TRBJ1-1; a possible D gene is TRBD1 (5 bases). Germline lookup yields CDR1 GTSNPN and CDR2 SVGIG (reference sequence). The CDR3 is made up of 12 amino acids. V lost 0 bases, J lost 11 bases, and 13 bases lay in between. The CDR3 nucleotides read TGTGCCTGGAGTGTCCAAGACAGCCCCGCTTTCTTT. Its protein is CAWSVQDSPAFF.

The chain combines TRBV6-1 with TRBJ2-7; no firm D call. Germline-derived CDR1 and CDR2 are MNHNS and SASEGT. There are 15 residues in the CDR3. V lost 3 bases to trimming and J lost 0 bases, with 12 bases between them. The CDR3 here is CASSEEPGPSYEQYF. CDR3 in DNA: TGTGCCAGCAGTGAGGAGCCGGGCCCCTCCTACGAGCAGTACTTC.

In its sample, this clone was seen a few times. The CDR3 coding sequence is TGCAGCGTTACCTTAGCGGGGGGCACCTACAATGAGCAGTTCTTC. Translation: CSVTLAGGTYNEQFF. The genes are TRBV29-1 and TRBJ2-1; 10 bases are shared with TRBD2. Germline values: CDR1 SQVTM, CDR2 ANQGSEA. After removal of 5 bases from V and 2 bases from J, the junction contained 6 bases not matched to a gene. The CDR3 contains 15 residues.

V and J are TRBV23-1 and TRBJ1-5; D unclear. TRBV23-1 is noted as an ORF with a role that remains uncertain. V was trimmed by 0 bases and J by 4 bases, leaving 10 bases between them. The CDR3 has 15 amino acids. The CDR3 nucleotides are TGCGCCAGCAGTCAATCGGGCCACTATAATCAGCCCCAGCATTTT. This gives the protein CASSQSGHYNQPQHF.